This T cell receptor beta chain was sequenced for a study of follicular helper T cells after annual influenza vaccination. The data were produced by immunoSEQ multiplex PCR, yet TCRdb's version contains in-frame clones alone and is incomplete. Of about 15,000 clones in the sample, roughly three quarters were seen once. Germline CDR1 SGHTA, CDR2 FQGNSA. Between the trimmed V and J ends, which lost 5 bases and 7 bases, there was a span of 12 bases. The CDR3 contains 13 residues. Time point defined: 2014-2015 season, pre-vaccination. This clone has more than one count but fewer than ten. The receptor was derived from an adult who received the influenza vaccine. The V gene is TRBV7-2, the J gene TRBJ1-5; TRBD1 might be the D (5 bases). This material consisted of CXCR5- memory CD4+ T cells sorted from blood, taken on the day of influenza vaccination. CDR3 in DNA: TGTGCCAGCAGCGTGCGGGGGGAACAGCCCCAGCATTTT. Its protein is CASSVRGEQPQHF.